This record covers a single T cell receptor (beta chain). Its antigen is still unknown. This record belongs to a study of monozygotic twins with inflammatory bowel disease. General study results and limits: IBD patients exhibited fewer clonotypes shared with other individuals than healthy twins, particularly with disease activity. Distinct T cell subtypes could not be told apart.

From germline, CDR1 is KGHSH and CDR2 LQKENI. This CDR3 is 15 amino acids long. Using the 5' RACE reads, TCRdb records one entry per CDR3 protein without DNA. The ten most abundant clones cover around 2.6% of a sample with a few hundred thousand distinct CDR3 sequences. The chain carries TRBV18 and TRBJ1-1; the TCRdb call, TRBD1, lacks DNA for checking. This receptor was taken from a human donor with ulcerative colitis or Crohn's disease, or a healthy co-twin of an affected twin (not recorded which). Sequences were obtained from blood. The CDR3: CASSRTTGMNTEAFF.